The T cell receptor (beta chain) described here comes from a study of Graves' ophthalmopathy and Graves' hyperthyroidism. At the level of the study: Stable hyperthyroidism referred to disease that showed no ophthalmopathy within 18 months of follow-up.

V was pared by 7 bases and J by 2 bases, with 0 bases between. CDR1 and CDR2 (germline): SQVTM, ANQGSEA. The CDR3 loop spans 8 amino acids. Only a few counts were recorded for this clonotype. What it binds is not known. RNA served as the template for amplifying TCR beta CDR3 regions. HTBI-primed first-round RT-PCR preceded second-round multiplex PCR. Using its own MiXCR run on the multiplex PCR reads, TCRdb lists one record per CDR3 protein. The table has about 500,000 distinct CDR3 sequences, under 45% seen once. Study outcomes and limitations: Detected in blood as well were most expanded thyroid clonotypes with frequency above 0.001. Ophthalmopathy progression predictions by the model showed about 79% specificity and 70.59% sensitivity.

No donor had other autoimmune disease, uncontrolled infection, pregnancy or lactation. The sequence was collected from an adult man with Graves' hyperthyroidism. The specimen sequenced was peripheral blood or thyroid tissue (not recorded which). The chain combines TRBV29-1 with TRBJ2-7; D not certain. This chain's CDR3 is CSAYEQYF. The CDR3 coding sequence is TGCAGCGCCTACGAGCAGTACTTC.